This record concerns one TCR beta chain sequence. These data originate in a study of blood T cell repertoires in COVID-19. About the research overall: Acute and convalescent COVID-19 specimens originated in the United States, Italy and Spain. Nucleic acid was either cDNA or gDNA, and it came from T cells, B-cell-depleted T cells, or PBMCs.

Resolution of symptoms, clearance, or two negative PCRs was present in recovered Cohort 3 donors. This CDR3 is 16 amino acids long. V lost 0 bases and J lost 5; bases outside the gene matches: 5. Germline loops: CDR1 WNHNN, CDR2 SYGVQD (reference sequence). Sequencing used immunoSEQ multiplex PCR; TCRdb keeps in-frame clones, though not all of them. The sample consists of a few hundred thousand clones, approximately 87% of them appearing once. Sequencing was performed on PBMCs or T cells enriched from blood (not recorded which). This receptor was identified in a woman between 40 and 50 years old who had recovered from COVID-19. This chain uses TRBV10-1 with TRBJ2-5; 11 nucleotides agree with TRBD1. The CDR3 here is CASSESDRGLLETQYF. In DNA form, the CDR3 reads TGCGCCAGCAGTGAGTCGGACAGGGGGCTTTTGGAGACCCAGTACTTC.